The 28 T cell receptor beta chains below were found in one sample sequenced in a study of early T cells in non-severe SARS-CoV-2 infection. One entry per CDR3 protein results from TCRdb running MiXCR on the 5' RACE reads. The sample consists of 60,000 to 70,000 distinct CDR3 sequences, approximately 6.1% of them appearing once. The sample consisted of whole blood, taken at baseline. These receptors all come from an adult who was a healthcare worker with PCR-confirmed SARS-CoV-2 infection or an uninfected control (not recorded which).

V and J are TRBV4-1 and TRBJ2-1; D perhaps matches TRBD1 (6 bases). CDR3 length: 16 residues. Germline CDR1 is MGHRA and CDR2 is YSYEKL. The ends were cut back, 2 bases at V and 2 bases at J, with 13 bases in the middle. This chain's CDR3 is CASSQYNREAYNEQFF. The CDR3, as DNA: TGCGCCAGCAGCCAATATAACAGGGAAGCCTACAATGAGCAGTTCTTC.

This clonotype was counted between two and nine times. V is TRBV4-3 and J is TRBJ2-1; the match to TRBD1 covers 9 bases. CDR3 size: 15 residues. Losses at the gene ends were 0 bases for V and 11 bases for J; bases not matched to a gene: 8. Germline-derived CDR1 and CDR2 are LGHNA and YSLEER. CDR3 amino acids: CASSQDPTGGPQQFF. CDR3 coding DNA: TGCGCCAGCAGCCAAGATCCTACAGGGGGCCCGCAGCAGTTCTTC.

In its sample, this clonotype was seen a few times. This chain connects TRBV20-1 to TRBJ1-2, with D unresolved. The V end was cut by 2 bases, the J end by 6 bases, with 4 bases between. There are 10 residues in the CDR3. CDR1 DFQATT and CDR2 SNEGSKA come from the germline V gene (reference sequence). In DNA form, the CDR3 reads TGCAGTGCTAGACGGGATGGCTACACCTTC. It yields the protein CSARRDGYTF.

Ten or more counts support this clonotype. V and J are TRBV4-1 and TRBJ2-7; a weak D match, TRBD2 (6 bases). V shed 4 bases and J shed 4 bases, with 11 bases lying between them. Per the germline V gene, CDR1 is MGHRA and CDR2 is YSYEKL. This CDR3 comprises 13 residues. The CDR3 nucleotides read TGCGCCAGCAGCCCTGGGACTCTTTACGAGCAGTACTTC. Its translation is CASSPGTLYEQYF.

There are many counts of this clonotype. The CDR3 DNA reads TGTGCCAGCAGCTTTAGGACAGGGGAAGAGCAGTACTTC. Encoded protein: CASSFRTGEEQYF. This rearrangement joins TRBV5-4 to TRBJ2-7; 9 positions match TRBD1. Per germline, CDR1 SGHNT and CDR2 YYREEE (reference sequence). This CDR3 is 13 amino acids long. V lost 2 bases and J lost 7; bases outside the gene matches: 4.

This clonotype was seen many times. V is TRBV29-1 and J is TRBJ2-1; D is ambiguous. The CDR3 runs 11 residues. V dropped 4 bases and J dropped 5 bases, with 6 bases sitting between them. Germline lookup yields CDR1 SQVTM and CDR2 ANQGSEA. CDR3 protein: CSVVLDNEQFF. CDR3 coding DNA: TGCAGCGTTGTCCTCGACAATGAGCAGTTCTTC.

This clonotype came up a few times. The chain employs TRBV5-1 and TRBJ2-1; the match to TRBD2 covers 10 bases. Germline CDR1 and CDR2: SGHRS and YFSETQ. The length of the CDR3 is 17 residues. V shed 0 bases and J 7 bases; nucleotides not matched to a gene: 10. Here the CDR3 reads CASSLAGLAAYGNEQFF. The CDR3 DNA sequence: TGCGCCAGCAGCTTGGCCGGACTAGCGGCCTATGGGAATGAGCAGTTCTTC. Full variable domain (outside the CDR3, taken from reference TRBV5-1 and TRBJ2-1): KAGVTQTPRYLIKTRGQQVTLSCSPISGHRSVSWYQQTPGQGLQFLFEYFSETQRNKGNFPGRFSGRQFSNSRSEMNVSTLELGDSALYLCASSLAGLAAYGNEQFFGPGTRLTVL.

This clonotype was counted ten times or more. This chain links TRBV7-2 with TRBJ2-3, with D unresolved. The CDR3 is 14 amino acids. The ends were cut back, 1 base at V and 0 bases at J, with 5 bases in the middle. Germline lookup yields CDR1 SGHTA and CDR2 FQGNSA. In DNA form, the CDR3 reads TGTGCCAGCAGCTTAGATGCTAGCACAGATACGCAGTATTTT. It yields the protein CASSLDASTDTQYF.

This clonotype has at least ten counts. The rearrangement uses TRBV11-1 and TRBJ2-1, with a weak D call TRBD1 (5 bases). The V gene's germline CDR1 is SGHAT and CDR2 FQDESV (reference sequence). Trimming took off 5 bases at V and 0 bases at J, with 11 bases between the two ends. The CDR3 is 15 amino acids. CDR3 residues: CASSPSQVSYNEQFF. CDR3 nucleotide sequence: TGTGCCAGCAGCCCGTCACAGGTCTCCTACAATGAGCAGTTCTTC.

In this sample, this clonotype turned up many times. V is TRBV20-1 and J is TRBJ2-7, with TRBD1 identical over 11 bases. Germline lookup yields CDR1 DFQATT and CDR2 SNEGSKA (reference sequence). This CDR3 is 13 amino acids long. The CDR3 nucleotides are TGCAGCGTATCCGGGACAGGGGGCTACGAGCAGTACTTC. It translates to CSVSGTGGYEQYF.

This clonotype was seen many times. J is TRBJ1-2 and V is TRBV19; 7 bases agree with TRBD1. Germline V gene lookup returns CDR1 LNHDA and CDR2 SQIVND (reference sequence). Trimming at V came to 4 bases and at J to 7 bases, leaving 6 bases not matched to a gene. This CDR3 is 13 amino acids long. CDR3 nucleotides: TGTGCCAGTAGTACAGGAGGGGGCACTGGCTACACCTTC. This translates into CASSTGGGTGYTF.

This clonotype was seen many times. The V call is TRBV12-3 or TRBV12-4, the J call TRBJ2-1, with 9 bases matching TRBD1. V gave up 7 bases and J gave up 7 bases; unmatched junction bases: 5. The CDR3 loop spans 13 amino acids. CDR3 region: CASTGTGYNEQFF. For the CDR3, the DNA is TGTGCCAGCACCGGGACAGGGTATAATGAGCAGTTCTTC.

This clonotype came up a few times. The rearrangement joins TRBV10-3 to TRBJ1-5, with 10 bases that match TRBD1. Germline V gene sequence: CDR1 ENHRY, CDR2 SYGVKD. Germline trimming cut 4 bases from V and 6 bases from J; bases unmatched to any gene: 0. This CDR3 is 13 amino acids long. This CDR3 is CAISGTGGQPQHF. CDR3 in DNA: TGTGCCATCAGTGGGACAGGGGGTCAGCCCCAGCATTTT.

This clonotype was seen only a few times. The CDR3 DNA reads as TGCAGTGCTTTGACCGGGACAGTTGGCAAAAACATTCAGTACTTC. Translating it yields CSALTGTVGKNIQYF. J is TRBJ2-4 and V is TRBV20-1, with TRBD1 matching 7 bases. Germline V gene sequence: CDR1 DFQATT, CDR2 SNEGSKA (reference sequence). Unmatched junction bases numbered 10, after V lost 5 bases and J lost 3 bases. This CDR3 is built from 15 residues.

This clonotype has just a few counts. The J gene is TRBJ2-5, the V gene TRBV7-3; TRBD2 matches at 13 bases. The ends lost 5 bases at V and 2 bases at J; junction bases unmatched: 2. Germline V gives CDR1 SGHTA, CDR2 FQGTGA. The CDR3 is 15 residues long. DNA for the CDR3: TGTGCCAGCAGCAGACTAGCGGGAGGTCAAGAGACCCAGTACTTC. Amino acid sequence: CASSRLAGGQETQYF. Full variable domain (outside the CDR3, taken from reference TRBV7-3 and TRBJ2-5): GAGVSQTPSNKVTEKGKYVELRCDPISGHTALYWYRQSLGQGPEFLIYFQGTGAADDSGLPNDRFFAVRPEGSVSTLKIQRTERGDSAVYLCASSRLAGGQETQYFGPGTRLLVL.

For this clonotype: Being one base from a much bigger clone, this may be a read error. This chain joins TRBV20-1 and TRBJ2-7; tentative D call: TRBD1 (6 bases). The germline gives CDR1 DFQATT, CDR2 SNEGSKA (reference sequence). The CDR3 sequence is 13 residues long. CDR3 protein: CSASAGEPYVQYF. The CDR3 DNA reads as TGCAGTGCTTCTGCAGGGGAACCCTACGTGCAGTACTTC.

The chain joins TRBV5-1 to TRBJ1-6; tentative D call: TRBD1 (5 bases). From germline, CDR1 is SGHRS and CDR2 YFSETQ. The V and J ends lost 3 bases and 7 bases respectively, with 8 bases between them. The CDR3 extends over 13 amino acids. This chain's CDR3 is CASSSGTNSPLHF. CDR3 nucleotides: TGCGCCAGCAGCTCTGGGACGAATTCACCCCTCCACTTT.

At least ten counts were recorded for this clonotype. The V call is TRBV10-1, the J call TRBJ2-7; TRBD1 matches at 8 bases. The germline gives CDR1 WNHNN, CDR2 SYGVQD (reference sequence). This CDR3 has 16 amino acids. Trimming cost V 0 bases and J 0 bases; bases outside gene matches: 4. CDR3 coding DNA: TGCGCCAGCAGTGAGTCGAGACAGGGGTGCTCCTACGAGCAGTACTTC. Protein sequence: CASSESRQGCSYEQYF.

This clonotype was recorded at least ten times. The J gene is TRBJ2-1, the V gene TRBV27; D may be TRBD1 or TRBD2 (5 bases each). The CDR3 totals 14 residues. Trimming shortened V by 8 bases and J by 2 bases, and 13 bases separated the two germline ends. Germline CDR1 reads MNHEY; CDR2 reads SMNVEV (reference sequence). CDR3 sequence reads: CASARGGPYNEQFF. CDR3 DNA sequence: TGTGCCAGCGCGAGGGGCGGACCCTACAATGAGCAGTTCTTC.

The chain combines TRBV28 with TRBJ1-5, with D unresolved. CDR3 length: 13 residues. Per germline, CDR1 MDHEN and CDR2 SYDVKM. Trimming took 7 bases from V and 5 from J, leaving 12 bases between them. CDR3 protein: CASNPGRDQPQHF. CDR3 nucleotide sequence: TGTGCCAGCAACCCCGGTCGGGATCAGCCCCAGCATTTT.

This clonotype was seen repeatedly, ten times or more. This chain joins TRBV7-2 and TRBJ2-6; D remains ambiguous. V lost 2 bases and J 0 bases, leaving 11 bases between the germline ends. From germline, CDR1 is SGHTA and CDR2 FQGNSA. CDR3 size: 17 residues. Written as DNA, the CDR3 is TGTGCCAGCAGCTTACTAAGCCGACGCTCTGGGGCCAACGTCCTGACTTTC. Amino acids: CASSLLSRRSGANVLTF.

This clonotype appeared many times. The CDR3 is CASSQDRQGDFGESYNEQFF. CDR3 in DNA: TGTGCCAGCAGCCAAGATAGACAGGGGGATTTTGGGGAAAGCTACAATGAGCAGTTCTTC. This chain connects TRBV3-1 to TRBJ2-1; 9 nucleotides match TRBD1. The CDR3 is made up of 20 amino acids. J gave up 3 bases and V 0 bases, and 15 bases lay outside the gene matches. Germline CDR1 is LGHDT and CDR2 is YNNKEL (reference sequence).

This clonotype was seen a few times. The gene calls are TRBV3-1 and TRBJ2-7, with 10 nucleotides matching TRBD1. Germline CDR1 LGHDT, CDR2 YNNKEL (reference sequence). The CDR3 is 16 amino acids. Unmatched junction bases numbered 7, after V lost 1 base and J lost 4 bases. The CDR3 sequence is CASSQVPGQGGYEQYF. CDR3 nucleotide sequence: TGTGCCAGCAGCCAAGTACCCGGACAGGGGGGATACGAGCAGTACTTC.

DNA of the CDR3: TGTGCCAGCAGCCGGACAGGACTAGTACATTCCTACGAGCAGTACTTC. Amino acids: CASSRTGLVHSYEQYF. The genes are TRBV7-9 and TRBJ2-7; possibly TRBD1 or TRBD2 for D (7 bases each). This CDR3 region has 16 residues. V was trimmed by 5 bases and J by 1 base, leaving 18 bases between them. Germline lookup yields CDR1 SEHNR and CDR2 FQNEAQ (reference sequence).

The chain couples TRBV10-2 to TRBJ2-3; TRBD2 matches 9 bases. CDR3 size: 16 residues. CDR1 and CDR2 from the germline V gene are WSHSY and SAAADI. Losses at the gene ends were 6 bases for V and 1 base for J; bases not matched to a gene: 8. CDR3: CASSLSGGGGTDTQYF. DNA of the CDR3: TGCGCCAGCAGCCTTAGCGGGGGCGGTGGCACAGATACGCAGTATTTT.

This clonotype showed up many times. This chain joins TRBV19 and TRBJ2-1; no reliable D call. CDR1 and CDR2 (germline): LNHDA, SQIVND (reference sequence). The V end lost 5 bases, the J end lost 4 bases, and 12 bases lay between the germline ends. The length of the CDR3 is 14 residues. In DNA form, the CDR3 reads TGTGCCAGTAGTCCGCACAGTGGGTACAATGAGCAGTTCTTC. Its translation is CASSPHSGYNEQFF.

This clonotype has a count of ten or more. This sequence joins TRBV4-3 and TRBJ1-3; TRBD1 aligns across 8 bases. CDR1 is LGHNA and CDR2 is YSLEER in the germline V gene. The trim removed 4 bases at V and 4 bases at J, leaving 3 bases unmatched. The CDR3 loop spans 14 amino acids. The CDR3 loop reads CASSPDRDGNTIYF. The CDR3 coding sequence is TGCGCCAGCAGCCCGGACAGGGACGGAAACACCATATATTTT.

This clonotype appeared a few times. CDR3 nucleotide sequence: TGCGCCAGCAGGGGACAGGGGAGTGGAAACACCATATATTTT. Translated, it gives CASRGQGSGNTIYF. This chain connects TRBV10-2 to TRBJ1-3; 10 bases align to TRBD1. This CDR3 contains 14 residues. Per germline, CDR1 WSHSY and CDR2 SAAADI. The junction had 2 bases not matched to a gene; V was cut back by 6 bases and J by 3 bases.